This is a list of T cell receptor beta chains from one sample in a study. Using its own MiXCR run on the 5' RACE reads, TCRdb lists one record per CDR3 protein. The table lists a few thousand distinct CDR3 sequences, less than 60% of them singletons. Sequenced: naive CD4+ T cells sorted from blood. Every receptor here comes from a female donor with breast cancer. CDR3s include the opening cysteine and the closing phenylalanine or tryptophan. D genes are given only for firm matches. The size of a clone is reported for some rows only, either as once, few or many, or as a class for expanded clones.

j_call: TRBJ1-1; v_call: TRBV20-1; d_call: TRBD1; clone_size: once; cdr3_aa: CSARRGAGNTEAFF; cdr3_nt: TGCAGTGCGCGCAGGGGGGCGGGCAACACTGAAGCTTTCTTT
j_call: TRBJ1-1; v_call: TRBV12-3/TRBV12-4; d_call: TRBD1; clone_size: -; cdr3_aa: CASSLGQGGFPNTEAFF; cdr3_nt: TGTGCCAGCAGTTTGGGACAGGGAGGCTTCCCCAACACTGAAGCTTTCTTT
j_call: TRBJ2-4; v_call: TRBV6-2/TRBV6-3; d_call: TRBD2; clone_size: few; cdr3_aa: CASRVAGANIQYF; cdr3_nt: TGTGCCAGCCGAGTAGCGGGAGCAAACATTCAGTACTTC
j_call: TRBJ2-4; v_call: TRBV12-3/TRBV12-4; d_call: -; clone_size: -; cdr3_aa: CASSFRGNELAKNIQYF; cdr3_nt: TGTGCCAGCAGTTTTCGTGGTAACGAACTAGCCAAAAACATTCAGTACTTC
j_call: TRBJ1-5; v_call: TRBV5-1; d_call: -; clone_size: -; cdr3_aa: CASSLDTNQPQHF; cdr3_nt: TGCGCCAGCAGCCTTGACACAAATCAGCCCCAGCATTTT
j_call: TRBJ2-1; v_call: TRBV2; d_call: -; clone_size: -; cdr3_aa: CASSDPQQDNEQFF; cdr3_nt: TGTGCCAGCAGTGACCCACAACAGGACAATGAGCAGTTCTTC
j_call: TRBJ2-7; v_call: TRBV20-1; d_call: -; clone_size: -; cdr3_aa: CGADRDGGYEQYF; cdr3_nt: TGCGGGGCCGACCGGGACGGAGGCTACGAGCAGTACTTC
j_call: TRBJ2-5; v_call: TRBV20-1; d_call: -; clone_size: -; cdr3_aa: CSARDLVTQETQYF; cdr3_nt: TGCAGTGCTAGAGATCTTGTAACTCAAGAGACCCAGTACTTC
j_call: TRBJ2-7; v_call: TRBV20-1; d_call: TRBD2; clone_size: -; cdr3_aa: CSARYSGSNEQYF; cdr3_nt: TGCAGTGCTAGATATAGCGGGAGCAACGAGCAGTACTTC
j_call: TRBJ2-3; v_call: TRBV7-6; d_call: -; clone_size: -; cdr3_aa: CASSLAPTGTQYF; cdr3_nt: TGTGCCAGCAGCTTAGCTCCCACAGGTACGCAGTATTTT
j_call: TRBJ1-2; v_call: TRBV7-9; d_call: -; clone_size: -; cdr3_aa: CASSPIKGSHYGYTF; cdr3_nt: TGTGCCAGCAGCCCGATAAAAGGGTCTCACTATGGCTACACCTTC
j_call: TRBJ2-2; v_call: TRBV12-3/TRBV12-4; d_call: TRBD2; clone_size: -; cdr3_aa: CASWTSGRQYGELFF; cdr3_nt: TGTGCCAGCTGGACTAGCGGGAGACAGTACGGGGAGCTGTTTTTT
j_call: TRBJ2-5; v_call: TRBV18; d_call: -; clone_size: -; cdr3_aa: CASSPGNRETQYF; cdr3_nt: TGTGCCAGCTCACCAGGAAATAGGGAGACCCAGTACTTC
j_call: TRBJ2-1; v_call: TRBV28; d_call: TRBD2; clone_size: -; cdr3_aa: CASSRGGVVSNEQFF; cdr3_nt: TGTGCCAGCAGTCGGGGGGGGGTTGTCAGCAATGAGCAGTTCTTC
j_call: TRBJ2-4; v_call: TRBV29-1; d_call: -; clone_size: -; cdr3_aa: CSAQSQGNLGIQYF; cdr3_nt: TGCAGCGCTCAAAGCCAGGGTAATTTGGGCATTCAGTACTTC
j_call: TRBJ2-2; v_call: TRBV10-3; d_call: -; clone_size: -; cdr3_aa: CAISESERTNTGELFF; cdr3_nt: TGTGCCATCAGTGAGTCGGAGCGGACGAACACCGGGGAGCTGTTTTTT
j_call: TRBJ2-1; v_call: TRBV20-1; d_call: TRBD2; clone_size: -; cdr3_aa: CSAKDYRTSGHSYNKQFF; cdr3_nt: TGCAGTGCTAAAGATTACAGGACTAGCGGGCACTCCTACAATAAGCAGTTCTTC
j_call: TRBJ2-3; v_call: TRBV20-1; d_call: TRBD2; clone_size: -; cdr3_aa: CSAPIAGGRTDTQYF; cdr3_nt: TGCAGTGCTCCTATAGCGGGAGGCCGCACAGATACGCAGTATTTT
j_call: TRBJ1-4; v_call: TRBV20-1; d_call: TRBD1; clone_size: -; cdr3_aa: CSARGQGAEKLFF; cdr3_nt: TGCAGTGCTAGAGGACAGGGGGCTGAAAAACTGTTTTTT
j_call: TRBJ2-7; v_call: TRBV20-1; d_call: -; clone_size: few; cdr3_aa: CSARDVMGSFTYEQYF; cdr3_nt: TGCAGTGCTAGAGATGTCATGGGATCCTTCACCTACGAGCAGTACTTC
j_call: TRBJ2-5; v_call: TRBV11-2; d_call: TRBD1; clone_size: -; cdr3_aa: CASSLVLQGEEIQYF; cdr3_nt: TGTGCCAGCAGCTTAGTGTTACAGGGGGAAGAGATCCAGTACTTC
j_call: TRBJ2-3; v_call: TRBV3-1; d_call: TRBD2; clone_size: -; cdr3_aa: CASSLGGSSTDTQYF; cdr3_nt: TGTGCCAGCAGCCTTGGCGGGAGCAGCACAGATACGCAGTATTTT
j_call: TRBJ1-5; v_call: TRBV20-1; d_call: -; clone_size: few; cdr3_aa: CSATEGVQPQHF; cdr3_nt: TGCAGTGCTACGGAAGGGGTTCAGCCCCAGCATTTT
j_call: TRBJ2-1; v_call: TRBV7-6; d_call: -; clone_size: -; cdr3_aa: CASSLESLGHYNEQFF; cdr3_nt: TGTGCCAGCAGCCTGGAGTCGCTTGGCCATTACAATGAGCAGTTCTTC
j_call: TRBJ2-1; v_call: TRBV20-1; d_call: -; clone_size: -; cdr3_aa: CSGAGGGSYNEQFF; cdr3_nt: TGCAGTGGAGCCGGGGGCGGTTCCTACAATGAGCAGTTCTTC
j_call: TRBJ2-3; v_call: TRBV18; d_call: TRBD2; clone_size: -; cdr3_aa: CASSSSPGGPADTQYF; cdr3_nt: TGTGCCAGCTCATCCTCCCCGGGAGGGCCAGCAGATACGCAGTATTTT
j_call: TRBJ1-5; v_call: TRBV6-7; d_call: -; clone_size: -; cdr3_aa: CASSVTLVGQPQHF; cdr3_nt: TGTGCCAGCAGCGTAACTCTAGTGGGTCAGCCCCAGCATTTT
j_call: TRBJ2-5; v_call: TRBV20-1; d_call: -; clone_size: -; cdr3_aa: CSARDMGEATQYF; cdr3_nt: TGCAGTGCTAGAGATATGGGGGAGGCGACCCAGTACTTC